This TCR beta chain was documented in a study of CD8 T cells in Susac syndrome. TEMRA cells were FACS-enriched, unlike CD8+ and CD4+ T cells, which were negatively isolated. RNA, at about 0.45 to 1 ug, was reverse transcribed with random hexamers. Amplification of TCR beta CDR3 by immunoSEQ multiplex PCR spanned 54 Vbeta and 13 Jbeta. Using its own MiXCR run on the immunoSEQ multiplex PCR reads, TCRdb lists one record per CDR3 protein. Among roughly 330,000 distinct CDR3 sequences listed, 92% were seen once. The clonotype was recovered from a human donor with multiple sclerosis. The source material was CD4+ T cells from PBMCs.

CDR3 loop: CASSERRGGYEQYF. As DNA, the CDR3 is TGTGCCAGCAGTGAAAGGAGGGGGGGCTACGAGCAGTACTTC. V and J are TRBV2 and TRBJ2-7, with D perhaps matching TRBD2 (7 bases). The CDR3 length is 14 residues. Deletions cut 2 bases from V and 3 bases from J, with 11 bases between. Germline V CDR1 and CDR2: SNHLY, FYNNEI.